A single sample gave rise to the 18 T cell receptor beta chains below, sequenced in a study of shared clonotypes between healthy human individuals. Clones were read by immunoSEQ multiplex PCR, and TCRdb kept only the in-frame ones, dropping some. Seen here are roughly 1,500,000 clones, around 98.5% observed once, and the top ten hold approximately 0.38%. The sample was naive CD4+ T cells sorted from blood. As to subset: CD45RA+ positively selected. These receptor sequences come from a man aged 25-45 years in good health.

This clone was recorded only once. The chain couples TRBV28 to TRBJ2-2; D possibly matches TRBD1 or TRBD2 (6 bases each). Between the trimmed V and J ends, which lost 10 bases and 6 bases, there was a span of 18 bases. Germline CDR1 and CDR2: MDHEN and SYDVKM. The CDR3 runs to 14 residues. CDR3 loop: CATLEGGGPGELFF. CDR3 sequence (DNA): TGTGCCACCCTTGAAGGGGGAGGCCCCGGGGAGCTGTTTTTT. Full variable domain (remainder filled in from reference TRBV28 and TRBJ2-2): DVKVTQSSRYLVKRTGEKVFLECVQDMDHENMFWYRQDPGLGLRLIYFSYDVKMKEKGDIPEGYSVSREKKERFSLILESASTNQTSMYLCATLEGGGPGELFFGEGSRLTVL.

In DNA, the CDR3 is TGTGCCAGCAACAACAGAGGGACGGCACAAGAGACCCAGTACTTC. Translation gives CASNNRGTAQETQYF. The chain couples TRBV5-6 to TRBJ2-5; the D call may be TRBD1 or TRBD2 (5 bases each). CDR1 SGHDT and CDR2 YYEEEE come from the germline V gene. CDR3 length: 15 amino acids. Trimming pared 6 bases from V and 2 bases from J, leaving 17 bases between.

J is TRBJ2-4 and V is TRBV7-9; D unclear. Germline values: CDR1 SEHNR, CDR2 FQNEAQ (reference sequence). Trimming took off 1 base at V and 0 bases at J, with 10 bases between the two ends. This CDR3 comprises 16 residues. The CDR3 sequence: CASSLGTRIAKNIQYF. The CDR3 DNA reads as TGTGCCAGCAGCTTAGGGACCAGAATAGCCAAAAACATTCAGTACTTC. Together with reference TRBV7-9 and TRBJ2-4, the CDR3 gives the full variable domain: DTGVSQNPRHKITKRGQNVTFRCDPISEHNRLYWYRQTLGQGPEFLTYFQNEAQLEKSRLLSDRFSAERPKGSFSTLEIQRTEQGDSAMYLCASSLGTRIAKNIQYFGAGTRLSVL.

V gene TRBV21-1 combines with J gene TRBJ1-4; the table's TRBD1 call for D was not verified on the DNA. TRBV21-1 is a recognized pseudogene. The CDR3 extends over 19 amino acids. The CDR3 DNA reads TGTGCCAGCATCGAACATTTAAACAGGGATCTAGCAACTAATGAAAAACTGTTTTTT. Translating it yields CASIEHLNRDLATNEKLFF.

The rearrangement uses TRBV19 and TRBJ2-1; 9 bases agree with TRBD2. The CDR3 has 18 residues. The germline CDR1 and CDR2 sequences are LNHDA and SQIVND (reference sequence). V was pared by 5 bases and J by 1 base, with 12 bases of the junction left unmatched. The CDR3, as DNA: TGTGCCAGTAGTGTCCGAACTCTAGCGGGATCTTCCTACAATGAGCAGTTCTTC. This sequence encodes CASSVRTLAGSSYNEQFF.

The chain employs TRBV19 and TRBJ2-7, with D possibly TRBD1 on 6 matching bases. The CDR3 sequence is 15 residues long. The ends were cut back, 0 bases at V and 6 bases at J, with 15 bases in the middle. Germline values: CDR1 LNHDA, CDR2 SQIVND (reference sequence). The DNA of the CDR3 is TGTGCCAGTAGTATAGATCATCTGGGGGCGGCCGAGCAGTACTTC. Its protein product is CASSIDHLGAAEQYF.

The rearrangement uses TRBV10-3 and TRBJ2-2; weak D call: TRBD2 (6 bases). Germline V CDR1 and CDR2: ENHRY, SYGVKD. The CDR3 loop spans 14 amino acids. V was clipped by 4 bases and J by 4 bases, with 10 bases between them. CDR3 loop: CAISGTIGTGELFF. CDR3 sequence (DNA): TGTGCCATCAGTGGGACTATTGGCACCGGGGAGCTGTTTTTT.

This CDR3 is CAISEGGTQFF. The CDR3 region has the DNA TGTGCCATCAGTGAAGGGGGAACGCAGTTCTTC. This rearrangement joins TRBV10-3 to TRBJ2-1; possible D gene TRBD1, 6 bases. CDR3 length: 11 residues. The V end was cut by 3 bases, the J end by 12 bases, with 9 bases between. Germline V gene sequence: CDR1 ENHRY, CDR2 SYGVKD.

The chain employs TRBV27 and TRBJ1-5; TRBD1 is a possible D gene (5 bases). V was clipped by 2 bases and J by 4 bases, with 21 bases between them. The CDR3 extends over 18 amino acids. CDR1 MNHEY and CDR2 SMNVEV come from the germline V gene (reference sequence). The CDR3 coding sequence is TGTGCCAGCAGTTTAGGGAGGGGATACCGTTCAGGTAATCAGCCCCAGCATTTT. Amino acid sequence: CASSLGRGYRSGNQPQHF.

This chain connects TRBV18 to TRBJ1-4; D unresolved. The CDR3 totals 15 residues. V was shortened by 0 bases and J by 8 bases, with 13 bases between the two germline ends. Germline values: CDR1 KGHSH, CDR2 LQKENI. The CDR3 coding sequence is TGTGCCAGCTCACCACCGGATGGCGCCGGCGAAAAACTGTTTTTT. This sequence encodes CASSPPDGAGEKLFF.

The CDR3 here is CASSQEALGAGTQYF. The CDR3 DNA reads TGTGCCAGCAGCCAAGAAGCCCTCGGGGCCGGGACCCAGTACTTC. This chain uses TRBV14 with TRBJ2-5; D could derive from TRBD1 or TRBD2 (5 bases each). The CDR3 spans 15 residues. The V end was cut by 0 bases, the J end by 7 bases, with 15 bases between. Germline V CDR1 and CDR2: SGHDN, FVKESK.

This chain joins TRBV5-4 and TRBJ2-3; D ambiguous. V was clipped by 5 bases and J by 3 bases, with 13 bases between them. The CDR3 is 14 amino acids. CDR1 and CDR2 (germline): SGHNT, YYREEE (reference sequence). Written as DNA, the CDR3 is TGTGCCAGCAGACTAAGATCGAATACAGATACGCAGTATTTT. Its protein is CASRLRSNTDTQYF.

J is TRBJ2-7 and V is TRBV15; a possible D gene is TRBD1 (6 bases). In germline, CDR1 is LNHNV, CDR2 YYDKDF (reference sequence). The V and J ends lost 5 bases and 1 base respectively, with 12 bases between them. This CDR3 contains 14 residues. The DNA of the CDR3 is TGTGCCACCAGCGTAAAAACAGGGTCCTACGAGCAGTACTTC. As protein: CATSVKTGSYEQYF.

The chain has TRBV5-1 and TRBJ1-1, with D perhaps matching TRBD1 (6 bases). V lost 0 bases and J lost 0, with 15 bases in between. CDR1 and CDR2 (germline): SGHRS, YFSETQ. The CDR3 length is 17 residues. CDR3 DNA sequence: TGCGCCAGCAGCTTGGACCTACAGGGACCAATGAACACTGAAGCTTTCTTT. Protein product: CASSLDLQGPMNTEAFF. Together with reference TRBV5-1 and TRBJ1-1, the CDR3 gives the full variable domain: KAGVTQTPRYLIKTRGQQVTLSCSPISGHRSVSWYQQTPGQGLQFLFEYFSETQRNKGNFPGRFSGRQFSNSRSEMNVSTLELGDSALYLCASSLDLQGPMNTEAFFGQGTRLTVV.

This clone was picked up one time. The chain has TRBV29-1 and TRBJ2-7, with D possibly called TRBD1 or TRBD2 (5 bases each). Germline assignment: CDR1 SQVTM and CDR2 ANQGSEA. Deletions cut 4 bases from V and 2 bases from J, with 15 bases between. This CDR3 contains 14 residues. In DNA form, the CDR3 reads TGCAGCGTTGGAGGGGCAGGCCATACCTACGAGCAGTACTTC. The encoded protein is CSVGGAGHTYEQYF.

The chain carries TRBV19 and TRBJ2-2; 9 bases align to TRBD2. The V and J ends lost 1 base and 3 bases, in that order; junction bases with no gene match: 6. The germline V gene has CDR1 LNHDA and CDR2 SQIVND (reference sequence). The CDR3 has 17 amino acids. CDR3 residues: CASSIGLAGPYTGELFF. CDR3 bases: TGTGCCAGTAGTATAGGGCTAGCGGGGCCCTACACCGGGGAGCTGTTTTTT. Supplemented by reference TRBV19 and TRBJ2-2, the full variable domain reads DGGITQSPKYLFRKEGQNVTLSCEQNLNHDAMYWYRQDPGQGLRLIYYSQIVNDFQKGDIAEGYSVSREKKESFPLTVTSAQKNPTAFYLCASSIGLAGPYTGELFFGEGSRLTVL.

The table lists this clone with a count of one. The same CDR3 is also encoded by other DNA sequences in this sample. This chain uses TRBV5-4 with TRBJ1-1; D gene ambiguous. Germline V gene sequence: CDR1 SGHNT, CDR2 YYREEE (reference sequence). V lost 0 bases to trimming and J lost 0 bases, with 9 bases between them. This CDR3 is 15 amino acids long. In DNA form, the CDR3 reads TGTGCCAGCAGCTTGGGAGGTGGCATGAACACTGAAGCTTTCTTT. Residues: CASSLGGGMNTEAFF.

The J gene is TRBJ2-1, the V gene TRBV6-4, with TRBD2 matching over 11 bases. V lost 7 bases and J lost 0; bases outside the gene matches: 8. Looked up from germline, CDR1 is MRHNA and CDR2 is SNTAGT. The CDR3 covers 17 residues. CDR3 in amino acids: CASTRGGLAASYNEQFF. The CDR3 DNA sequence: TGTGCCAGCACCCGGGGGGGACTAGCGGCCTCCTACAATGAGCAGTTCTTC.